This T cell receptor (beta chain) was sequenced in a study of monozygotic twins with inflammatory bowel disease. General observations from the study: Lower TCRbeta diversity (inverse Simpson) was seen in IBD patients than in healthy co-twins. Repertoire similarity did not separate concordant from discordant twins, possibly from limited power. Immunosuppressive treatments were not uniform, and this may have added variability to patient repertoires.

This CDR3 is 14 amino acids long. From germline, CDR1 is LGHDT and CDR2 YNNKEL (reference sequence). Worth noting for this clonotype: The antigen remains unidentified.

From its re-call of the 5' RACE reads, TCRdb lists each CDR3 protein once, without DNA. The sample table includes nearly 450,000 distinct CDR3 sequences. This receptor was taken from a human donor with ulcerative colitis or Crohn's disease, or a healthy co-twin of an affected twin (not recorded which). The V gene is TRBV3-1, the J gene TRBJ2-7; TCRdb calls TRBD2, which cannot be checked without DNA. Sequencing was carried out using blood. The CDR3 reads CASSHTGLAYEQYF.